The 24 T cell receptor beta chains below all came from one sample that was sequenced in a study of memory CD4+ T cells and cytomegalovirus serostatus. The sort gate was single viable CD3+CD4+CD8-CD45RO+ cells for memory CD4+ T cells. TCRdb keeps only in-frame clones here, not all; method: immunoSEQ multiplex PCR. The sample has about 67,000 clones, 75% to 80% seen once. The sequenced material came from memory CD4+ T cells from blood. Source of these receptors: an adult in good health and CMV-seropositive.

This clone came up once. J is TRBJ2-1 and V is TRBV18; maybe TRBD2 (6 bases). V lost 2 bases and J 0 bases, leaving 11 bases between the germline ends. The CDR3 contains 16 residues. Germline CDR1 and CDR2: KGHSH and LQKENI. The CDR3 bases are TGTGCCAGCTCACCAACACGGGGGAGCTCCTACAATGAGCAGTTCTTC. As protein: CASSPTRGSSYNEQFF.

This clone was picked up a small number of times. The chain has TRBV2 and TRBJ2-4, with D perhaps matching TRBD2 (5 bases). CDR3 size: 13 residues. Deletions cut 6 bases from V and 0 bases from J, with 6 bases between. CDR1 and CDR2 (germline): SNHLY, FYNNEI. The CDR3 here is CASSGLAKNIQYF. The CDR3 DNA reads as TGTGCCAGCAGCGGACTAGCCAAAAACATTCAGTACTTC. The full variable domain, with the rest looked up from reference TRBV2 and TRBJ2-4, is EPEVTQTPSHQVTQMGQEVILRCVPISNHLYFYWYRQILGQKVEFLVSFYNNEISEKSEIFDDQFSVERPDGSNFTLKIRSTKLEDSAMYFCASSGLAKNIQYFGAGTRLSVL.

The gene calls are TRBV7-6 and TRBJ1-1; a weak D match, TRBD1 (6 bases). The length of the CDR3 is 15 residues. V lost 0 bases, J lost 5 bases, and 13 bases lay in between. Germline-derived CDR1 and CDR2 are SGHVS and FNYEAQ. The CDR3 nucleotides are TGTGCCAGCAGCTTAGCGACCCGGGGGCGGACTGAAGCTTTCTTT. This codes for CASSLATRGRTEAFF. The full variable domain, rest sourced from reference TRBV7-6 and TRBJ1-1, is GAGVSQSPRYKVTKRGQDVALRCDPISGHVSLYWYRQALGQGPEFLTYFNYEAQQDKSGLPNDRFSAERPEGSISTLTIQRTEQRDSAMYRCASSLATRGRTEAFFGQGTRLTVV.

This clone is a singleton in its sample. The chain has TRBV5-8 and TRBJ2-7, with 8 positions matching TRBD2. The CDR3 extends over 15 amino acids. Germline V CDR1 and CDR2: SGHTS, YDEGEE. V shed 1 base and J 2 bases; nucleotides not matched to a gene: 5. The CDR3: CASSLWQRGTYEQYF. The CDR3, as DNA: TGTGCCAGCAGCTTGTGGCAGCGGGGGACCTACGAGCAGTACTTC.

The rearrangement joins TRBV28 to TRBJ1-4, with TRBD1 matching 9 bases. This CDR3 comprises 15 residues. Germline V gene data show CDR1 as MDHEN and CDR2 as SYDVKM. Trimming removed 5 bases from V and 9 bases from J; junction bases left unmatched: 10. In nucleotides, the CDR3 is TGTGCCAGCAGTCCCTCGGGACAGGGAGGGAAAAAACTGTTTTTT. This sequence encodes CASSPSGQGGKKLFF.

V and J are TRBV7-3 and TRBJ2-1; 13 nucleotides align to TRBD2. J gave up 9 bases and V 5 bases, and 7 bases lay outside the gene matches. Germline CDR1 reads SGHTA; CDR2 reads FQGTGA. CDR3 length: 15 amino acids. In DNA form, the CDR3 reads TGTGCCAGCAGCCCCGGACTAGCGGGGGAGGGTGAGCAGTTCTTC. Encoded protein: CASSPGLAGEGEQFF.

In nucleotides, the CDR3 is TGCGCCAGCAGCCAAGGGCAGGCCAGCTCCTACGAGCAGTACTTC. Amino acid sequence: CASSQGQASSYEQYF. This rearrangement joins TRBV4-1 to TRBJ2-7; D call uncertain. From germline, CDR1 is MGHRA and CDR2 YSYEKL. Trimming shortened V by 1 base and J by 0 bases, and 10 bases separated the two germline ends. CDR3 length: 15 residues.

The CDR3 bases are TGTGCCAGCAGTCGGGACAGGGATACGAGCTCCTACAATGAGCAGTTCTTC. This translates into CASSRDRDTSSYNEQFF. The chain couples TRBV11-3 to TRBJ2-1, with TRBD1 matching over 9 bases. V shed 6 bases, J shed 0 bases, and the junction held 9 bases outside the gene matches. CDR1 is SGHNT, CDR2 YENEEA, per germline. The CDR3 spans 17 residues. Complete variable domain (other parts from reference TRBV11-3 and TRBJ2-1): EAGVVQSPRYKIIEKKQPVAFWCNPISGHNTLYWYLQNLGQGPELLIRYENEEAVDDSQLPKDRFSAERLKGVDSTLKIQPAELGDSAVYLCASSRDRDTSSYNEQFFGPGTRLTVL.

The genes are TRBV30 and TRBJ2-7, with 10 bases matching TRBD2. V lost 4 bases, J lost 1 base, and 4 bases stayed unmatched. This CDR3 region has 14 residues. CDR1 GTSNPN and CDR2 SVGIG come from the germline V gene (reference sequence). CDR3 in amino acids: CAWTRLAGSYEQYF. In DNA form, the CDR3 reads TGTGCCTGGACTCGACTAGCGGGTTCCTACGAGCAGTACTTC.

The chain carries TRBV2 and TRBJ2-5; TRBD2 matches 10 bases. Germline CDR1 reads SNHLY; CDR2 reads FYNNEI. Trimming took 4 bases from V and 1 from J; bases not matched to a gene: 3. This CDR3 comprises 15 residues. CDR3 amino acids: CASSVEREGQETQYF. The CDR3, as DNA: TGTGCCAGCAGTGTCGAGCGGGAGGGCCAAGAGACCCAGTACTTC.

The J gene is TRBJ1-5, the V gene TRBV2, with D uncertain. In germline, CDR1 is SNHLY, CDR2 FYNNEI. The V end was cut by 4 bases, the J end by 4 bases, with 8 bases between. CDR3 length: 13 residues. CDR3 DNA: TGTGCCAGCAGTGCGAGCGGGAATCAGCCCCAGCATTTT. Amino acid sequence: CASSASGNQPQHF.

V gene TRBV7-8 combines with J gene TRBJ1-2; D remains ambiguous. V dropped 2 bases and J dropped 4 bases, with 17 bases sitting between them. From germline, CDR1 is SGHVS and CDR2 FQNEAQ. The CDR3 has 16 amino acids. CDR3 in amino acids: CASSLNRVGSPYGYTF. The CDR3 DNA follows: TGTGCCAGCAGCTTAAATAGAGTGGGGTCCCCCTATGGCTACACCTTC.

The V gene is TRBV21-1, the J gene TRBJ2-7; whether TRBD2, the table's D call, matches the DNA was not checked. TRBV21-1 is a pseudogene segment. The CDR3 length is 15 residues. CDR3: CASSEKVAGAYEQYF. The CDR3 coding sequence is TGTGCCAGCAGCGAGAAGGTCGCGGGGGCCTACGAGCAGTACTTC.

This rearrangement joins TRBV2 to TRBJ1-2; a possible D gene is TRBD1 (5 bases). The V gene's germline CDR1 is SNHLY and CDR2 FYNNEI. The CDR3 has 12 residues. V was shortened by 6 bases and J by 4 bases, with 9 bases between the two germline ends. CDR3 loop: CASRGDLYGYTF. The CDR3 DNA sequence: TGTGCCAGCAGGGGGGATCTCTATGGCTACACCTTC.

This clone was counted a single time. The chain recombines TRBV4-1 with TRBJ1-2, with TRBD1 identical over 7 bases. This CDR3 comprises 17 residues. V dropped 4 bases and J dropped 3; count of bases not matched to a gene: 14. CDR1 and CDR2 from the germline V gene are MGHRA and YSYEKL. The DNA for the CDR3 is TGCGCCAGCAGCCCCGCCCACCGAGACAGGGTCTACTATGGCTACACCTTC. Protein product: CASSPAHRDRVYYGYTF.

This clone is labeled as medium-sized. This chain uses TRBV7-9 with TRBJ2-3, with D perhaps matching TRBD2 (5 bases). This CDR3 spans 13 amino acids. From germline, CDR1 is SEHNR and CDR2 FQNEAQ (reference sequence). V was shortened by 5 bases and J by 4 bases, with 10 bases between the two germline ends. The CDR3 loop reads CASSPRTADTQYF. The CDR3 bases are TGTGCCAGCAGCCCTCGGACTGCAGATACGCAGTATTTT.

The genes are TRBV21-1 and TRBJ2-4; no DNA check was done on the table's D call, TRBD1. TRBV21-1 is given as a pseudogene. CDR3 length equals 16 residues. The CDR3: CASSSQGELAKNIQYF. The CDR3 DNA sequence: TGTGCCAGCAGCAGCCAGGGGGAACTAGCCAAAAACATTCAGTACTTC.

This clone has only one observation. CDR3 in amino acids: CASSIGRYGYTF. The DNA for the CDR3 is TGTGCCAGTAGTATTGGTCGCTATGGCTACACCTTC. The rearrangement links TRBV19 to TRBJ1-2, with no clear D. V was trimmed by 3 bases and J by 4 bases, leaving 6 bases between them. This CDR3 has 12 residues. CDR1 is LNHDA and CDR2 is SQIVND in the germline V gene (reference sequence).

The sample holds a few counts of this clone. The rearrangement joins TRBV4-1 to TRBJ2-5, with D tentatively TRBD1 or TRBD2 (6 bases each). The CDR3 totals 14 residues. CDR1 is MGHRA, CDR2 YSYEKL, per germline. With 6 bases removed from V and 4 bases from J, the gap between germline ends came to 15 bases. CDR3 in DNA: TGCGCCAGCAGACCTCTGGGGGGCTCAGAGACCCAGTACTTC. Translation gives CASRPLGGSETQYF.

This chain uses TRBV4-2 with TRBJ2-7; 9 nucleotides match TRBD2. This CDR3 region has 17 residues. The germline gives CDR1 LGHNA, CDR2 YNFKEQ. J was trimmed by 6 bases and V by 3 bases; bases with no gene match: 15. CDR3 bases: TGTGCCAGCAGCCAGGCCACAATGACTAGCGGCTCGGCCGAGCAGTACTTC. It is translated as CASSQATMTSGSAEQYF.

The rearrangement joins TRBV9 to TRBJ1-3; possibly TRBD1 for D (5 bases). The CDR3 spans 16 residues. Germline loops: CDR1 SGDLS, CDR2 YYNGEE. Deletions cut 0 bases from V and 2 bases from J, with 12 bases between. This CDR3 is CASSVEGRDPGNTIYF. DNA of the CDR3: TGTGCCAGCAGCGTAGAGGGTCGGGACCCTGGAAACACCATATATTTT. Together with reference TRBV9 and TRBJ1-3, the CDR3 gives the full variable domain: DSGVTQTPKHLITATGQRVTLRCSPRSGDLSVYWYQQSLDQGLQFLIQYYNGEERAKGNILERFSAQQFPDLHSELNLSSLELGDSALYFCASSVEGRDPGNTIYFGEGSWLTVV.

The rearrangement links TRBV27 to TRBJ2-1; D call uncertain. The CDR3 contains 14 residues. Trimming took off 5 bases at V and 6 bases at J, with 14 bases between the two ends. Germline CDR1 MNHEY, CDR2 SMNVEV (reference sequence). CDR3 in amino acids: CASSPHGEGNEQFF. In nucleotides, the CDR3 is TGTGCCAGCAGTCCACATGGGGAAGGCAATGAGCAGTTCTTC.

The chain recombines TRBV6-1 with TRBJ2-1, with 9 bases matching TRBD2. V lost 4 bases to trimming and J lost 5 bases; unmatched junction nucleotides: 6. Germline V gives CDR1 MNHNS, CDR2 SASEGT. This CDR3 region has 15 residues. The chain's CDR3 is CASSAWRGGHNEQFF. As DNA, the CDR3 is TGTGCCAGCAGTGCCTGGCGGGGGGGACACAATGAGCAGTTCTTC.

The V and J genes are TRBV2 and TRBJ1-5; 7 bases map to TRBD1. V was pared by 1 base and J by 6 bases, with 6 bases of the junction left unmatched. The CDR3 spans 15 residues. Looked up from germline, CDR1 is SNHLY and CDR2 is FYNNEI. The CDR3 region is CASSEVGNRGQPQHF. In DNA form, the CDR3 reads TGTGCCAGCAGTGAAGTAGGGAACAGGGGTCAGCCCCAGCATTTT.